This is a list of T cell receptor beta chains from one sample in a study of T cells in Graves' hyperthyroidism and ophthalmopathy. A single record per CDR3 protein comes from TCRdb applying MiXCR to the multiplex PCR reads. This sample has some 550,000 distinct CDR3 sequences; approximately 15% occur once, and the top ten carry 2.5% to 4%. The sample consisted of blood. Receptor source: a woman between 40 and 55 years old with Graves' ophthalmopathy. Both conserved end residues are part of each CDR3. A D gene is named only where the DNA matches it firmly. Expanded clones get a size class; other rows say once, few or many, or leave the size out.

CDR3 DNA	CDR3 protein	V gene	D gene	J gene	clone size
TGTGCCAGCGGTGGGGTCCCACACGGGGCGCAGTATTTT	CASGGVPHGAQYF	TRBV27	-	TRBJ2-3	few
TGTGCCAGCAGCGTTACTAGCCTCGGGAACACCGGGGAGCTGTTTTTT	CASSVTSLGNTGELFF	TRBV7-3	-	TRBJ2-2	few
TGTGCCAGCAGCAGCGACTCGGGACAGAGGAGTTTCGAGCAGTACTTC	CASSSDSGQRSFEQYF	TRBV7-6	TRBD1	TRBJ2-7	many
TGTGCCAGCAGTTTAAGGGTCTCTGGGGCCAACGTCCTGACTTTC	CASSLRVSGANVLTF	TRBV12-3/TRBV12-4	-	TRBJ2-6	many
TGTGCCAGCAGCTTAGAACTAGCGGGGGGGCCCGGAGTTTCAGATACGCAGTATTTT	CASSLELAGGPGVSDTQYF	TRBV11-2	TRBD2	TRBJ2-3	many
TGTGCCAGCAGCCTCCGGGACGGCCAAGAGACCCAGTACTTC	CASSLRDGQETQYF	TRBV6-1	-	TRBJ2-5	many
TGTGCCAGCAGCTTCGTCGGGACAAACACCGGGGAGCTGTTTTTT	CASSFVGTNTGELFF	TRBV7-9	-	TRBJ2-2	-
TGTGCCAGCCTAAAGACAGGCCATAATTCACCCCTCCACTTT	CASLKTGHNSPLHF	TRBV28	-	TRBJ1-6	-
TGCGCCAGCAGCTTGGAGCAGAGCTCCTACAATGAGCAGTTCTTC	CASSLEQSSYNEQFF	TRBV5-1	-	TRBJ2-1	many
TGCAGCGTTGCCAGCGGGGGTGGCACAGATACGCAGTATTTT	CSVASGGGTDTQYF	TRBV29-1	TRBD2	TRBJ2-3	few
TGTGCCATCAGGACAGGGACATCTAACTATGGCTACACCTTC	CAIRTGTSNYGYTF	TRBV10-3	TRBD1	TRBJ1-2	few
TGTGCCAGCAACTCTCCGGGACAGGGACCCTACGAGCAGTACTTC	CASNSPGQGPYEQYF	TRBV28	TRBD1	TRBJ2-7	many
TGTGCCACCCAACGAATTTTTAGCGGGGGGGCGGGAGAGCAGTTCTTC	CATQRIFSGGAGEQFF	TRBV15	TRBD2	TRBJ2-1	few
TGTGCCAGCAGTCAATCCCGGGGGTGGAATCAGCCCCAGCATTTT	CASSQSRGWNQPQHF	TRBV27	-	TRBJ1-5	few
TGTGCCAGCTCAAAGGATTACACTGAAGCTTTCTTT	CASSKDYTEAFF	TRBV18	-	TRBJ1-1	many
TGTGCCAGCAGCTTAGACTTAAATTCACCCCTCCACTTT	CASSLDLNSPLHF	TRBV7-9	-	TRBJ1-6	many
TGCAGTGCTAGAGGAGCAGCGGGGGATATTTCAGATACGCAGTATTTT	CSARGAAGDISDTQYF	TRBV20-1	TRBD2	TRBJ2-3	many
TGTGCCAGCAGTTCTGCGGGGGGACTTGGTGAGCAGTTCTTC	CASSSAGGLGEQFF	TRBV7-6	TRBD2	TRBJ2-1	-
TGTGCCAGCAGTATTGAATCTGGGCTGTTTGAAAAACTGTTTTTT	CASSIESGLFEKLFF	TRBV12-3/TRBV12-4	-	TRBJ1-4	few
TGTGCCAGCAGCTTAGGCGGGCGCCGAGGAGATACGCAGTATTTT	CASSLGGRRGDTQYF	TRBV7-9	-	TRBJ2-3	-
TGTGCCAGCAGTTTATTCGCAGGGGGCGGAAACACCATATATTTT	CASSLFAGGGNTIYF	TRBV28	TRBD1	TRBJ1-3	few
TGTGCCTGGAGTATGGAGATGAACACTGAAGCTTTCTTT	CAWSMEMNTEAFF	TRBV30	-	TRBJ1-1	many
TGTGCCAGCAGGGGAGACCTCTACGGGCAGTACTTC	CASRGDLYGQYF	TRBV28	-	TRBJ2-7	few
TGTGCCAGCAATTCGGGACGCTTGGGCGATGAGCAGTTCTTC	CASNSGRLGDEQFF	TRBV4-2	-	TRBJ2-1	-
TGCAGTGTTTCGACTTATGGCGGGTGGTCCTACAATGAGCAGTTCTTC	CSVSTYGGWSYNEQFF	TRBV20-1	-	TRBJ2-1	many
TGTGCCAGTCGTCCCTCAGGCGGCCATACGCAGTATTTT	CASRPSGGHTQYF	TRBV27	-	TRBJ2-3	few
TGTGCCAGCAGCCCTATCGGGACCACAGATACGCAGTATTTT	CASSPIGTTDTQYF	TRBV7-8	-	TRBJ2-3	many
TGTGCCAGCAGTGCAGGTTGGGGCTCTGGGGCCAACGTCCTGACTTTC	CASSAGWGSGANVLTF	TRBV6-1	-	TRBJ2-6	many
TGTGCCAGCAGCTTATTAGCCCCTAGCGGAGATGATAGCCCATCTAGCACAGATACGCAGTATTTT	CASSLLAPSGDDSPSSTDTQYF	TRBV7-3	TRBD2	TRBJ2-3	-
TGTGCCAGTGGGGGTAGCGGAGCCGAGTACAATGAGCAGTTCTTC	CASGGSGAEYNEQFF	TRBV7-9	-	TRBJ2-1	few
TGCAGTGCTCGGACAGGGAGAACTAACTATGGCTACACCTTC	CSARTGRTNYGYTF	TRBV20-1	TRBD1	TRBJ1-2	-
TGTGCCAGCAGCTTAGCCAGCAGCACAGATACGCAGCATTTT	CASSLASSTDTQHF	TRBV7-3	-	TRBJ1-5	few
TGTGCCAGCAGTTACGATTTCCAGGGGGCGACCAAAAACATTCAGTACTTC	CASSYDFQGATKNIQYF	TRBV6-2/TRBV6-3	TRBD1	TRBJ2-4	few
TGTGCCAGCAGTTACGGGGTTCCGGTTGAAAAACTGTTTTTT	CASSYGVPVEKLFF	TRBV6-2/TRBV6-3	-	TRBJ1-4	-
TGTGCCAGCAGACCCGACGGGAACAATGAGCAGTTCTTC	CASRPDGNNEQFF	TRBV2	-	TRBJ2-1	many
TGTGCCAGCAGCCAAGTTGGGCTAGCGGGGGGTTCCTACGAGCAGTACTTC	CASSQVGLAGGSYEQYF	TRBV3-1	TRBD2	TRBJ2-7	-
TGTGCCAGCAGCCCTCGGGGGGAAAAACTGTTTTTT	CASSPRGEKLFF	TRBV12-3/TRBV12-4	-	TRBJ1-4	many
TGTGCCAGCTCCCCTGCCCATAGCACAGATACGCAGTATTTT	CASSPAHSTDTQYF	TRBV28	-	TRBJ2-3	few
TGTGCCAGCAGCGGTGGACAGGGGTATGGGGAGACCCAGTACTTC	CASSGGQGYGETQYF	TRBV7-9	TRBD1	TRBJ2-5	many
TGTGCCAGCTCACCACCCCACTCCTACGAGCAGTACTTC	CASSPPHSYEQYF	TRBV18	-	TRBJ2-7	many
TGTGCCAGCAGTCTCTCCCCCACAGGGAGGGGATCACCCCTCCACTTT	CASSLSPTGRGSPLHF	TRBV2	-	TRBJ1-6	many